A selection of T cell receptor beta chains follows, all from one sample in a study of somatic mutations in cytotoxic T cells in rheumatoid arthritis. Only in-frame clones appear in the TCRdb table, and some are missing; sequencing was by immunoSEQ multiplex PCR. The top ten hold 28% of the sample, which has about 18,000 clones, over 60% seen once. Sequenced: CD8+ T cells sorted from blood. Every receptor here comes from an adult with rheumatoid arthritis. CDR3s include the opening cysteine and the closing phenylalanine or tryptophan. The D gene is left open where the match is weak. The size field is filled for only some rows; it gives once, few, many or a size class.

D: NA
length: 12
J: TRBJ2-1
V: TRBV7-6
size: NA
CDR3: CASRSDGNEQFF
DNA: TGTGCCAGCAGGTCGGACGGGAATGAGCAGTTCTTC

D: TRBD2
length: 16
J: TRBJ2-3
V: TRBV10-3
size: NA
CDR3: CAISESLGGDADTQYF
DNA: TGTGCCATCAGTGAGTCGTTGGGGGGGGACGCAGATACGCAGTATTTT

D: NA
length: 11
J: TRBJ2-3
V: TRBV27
size: NA
CDR3: CASSSTDTQYF
DNA: TGTGCCAGCAGTTCCACAGATACGCAGTATTTT

D: NA
length: 14
J: TRBJ1-1
V: TRBV5-1
size: once
CDR3: CASREPGGDTEAFF
DNA: TGCGCCAGCAGGGAGCCGGGGGGGGACACTGAAGCTTTCTTT

D: TRBD2
length: 14
J: TRBJ2-7
V: TRBV9
size: NA
CDR3: CASSVGLAGYEQYF
DNA: TGTGCCAGCAGCGTAGGACTAGCGGGGTACGAGCAGTACTTC

D: NA
length: 12
J: TRBJ1-2
V: TRBV6-4
size: NA
CDR3: CASSDSYDGYTF
DNA: TGTGCCAGCAGTGACTCGTATGACGGCTACACCTTC

D: NA
length: 13
J: TRBJ1-2
V: TRBV19
size: NA
CDR3: CASSPGGLSGYTF
DNA: TGTGCCAGTAGCCCCGGGGGTCTTTCTGGCTACACCTTC

D: NA
length: 10
J: TRBJ2-2
V: TRBV15
size: NA
CDR3: CATGTGELFF
DNA: TGTGCCACCGGGACCGGGGAGCTGTTTTTT

D: NA
length: 14
J: TRBJ2-7
V: TRBV6-5
size: NA
CDR3: CASSYRDRTTEQYF
DNA: TGTGCCAGCAGTTATCGAGACCGAACTACTGAGCAGTACTTC

D: NA
length: 14
J: TRBJ2-1
V: TRBV9
size: NA
CDR3: CASSVAGTYNEQFF
DNA: TGTGCCAGCAGCGTAGCGGGTACCTACAATGAGCAGTTCTTC

D: NA
length: 17
J: TRBJ1-6
V: TRBV4-1
size: NA
CDR3: CASSQDSPSSYNSPLHF
DNA: TGCGCCAGCAGCCAAGATTCCCCCAGCTCCTATAATTCACCCCTCCACTTT

D: NA
length: 14
J: TRBJ2-2
V: TRBV7-9
size: NA
CDR3: CASSAQQNTGELFF
DNA: TGTGCCAGCAGCGCGCAACAGAACACCGGGGAGCTGTTTTTT

D: NA
length: 14
J: TRBJ2-7
V: TRBV19
size: once
CDR3: CASSIGGVSYEQYF
DNA: TGTGCCAGTAGTATAGGGGGGGTCTCCTACGAGCAGTACTTC

D: NA
length: 15
J: TRBJ2-1
V: TRBV10-2
size: NA
CDR3: CASSRASGDYNEQFF
DNA: TGCGCCAGCAGTCGGGCCTCAGGGGACTACAATGAGCAGTTCTTC

D: NA
length: 15
J: TRBJ1-4
V: TRBV5-4
size: NA
CDR3: CASSLAIGANEKLFF
DNA: TGTGCCAGCAGCTTGGCCATAGGGGCTAATGAAAAACTGTTTTTT

D: NA
length: 14
J: TRBJ1-4
V: TRBV6-6
size: NA
CDR3: CASTTTAGGEKLFF
DNA: TGTGCCAGCACAACGACAGCGGGGGGAGAAAAACTGTTTTTT

D: TRBD1
length: 17
J: TRBJ2-7
V: TRBV11-2
size: NA
CDR3: CASSLDTIGQGFDEQYF
DNA: TGTGCCAGCAGCTTAGATACAATAGGACAGGGGTTCGACGAGCAGTACTTC

D: NA
length: 12
J: TRBJ2-3
V: TRBV6-1
size: NA
CDR3: CASRDGTDTQYF
DNA: TGTGCCAGTAGGGACGGCACAGATACGCAGTATTTT

D: NA
length: 16
J: TRBJ1-1
V: TRBV9
size: NA
CDR3: CASSVFGESMDTEAFF
DNA: TGTGCCAGCAGCGTATTTGGGGAGAGTATGGACACTGAAGCTTTCTTT

D: TRBD1
length: 12
J: TRBJ1-5
V: TRBV30
size: few
CDR3: CAWDRGHQPQHF
DNA: TGTGCCTGGGACAGGGGGCATCAGCCCCAGCATTTT

D: TRBD2
length: 17
J: TRBJ2-5
V: TRBV4-2
size: NA
CDR3: CASSQEYGLAVQETQYF
DNA: TGTGCCAGCAGCCAAGAATATGGACTAGCGGTTCAAGAGACCCAGTACTTC

D: TRBD1
length: 15
J: TRBJ1-1
V: TRBV5-5
size: NA
CDR3: CASSSQTGGNTEAFF
DNA: TGTGCCAGCAGCTCCCAGACAGGGGGGAACACTGAAGCTTTCTTT

D: NA
length: 16
J: TRBJ1-3
V: TRBV7-9
size: NA
CDR3: CASSPPFDRSGNTIYF
DNA: TGTGCCAGCAGCCCACCATTCGACAGATCTGGAAACACCATATATTTT

D: NA
length: 12
J: TRBJ2-7
V: TRBV5-8
size: few
CDR3: CASSLGDHEQYF
DNA: TGTGCCAGCAGCTTGGGGGACCACGAGCAGTACTTC